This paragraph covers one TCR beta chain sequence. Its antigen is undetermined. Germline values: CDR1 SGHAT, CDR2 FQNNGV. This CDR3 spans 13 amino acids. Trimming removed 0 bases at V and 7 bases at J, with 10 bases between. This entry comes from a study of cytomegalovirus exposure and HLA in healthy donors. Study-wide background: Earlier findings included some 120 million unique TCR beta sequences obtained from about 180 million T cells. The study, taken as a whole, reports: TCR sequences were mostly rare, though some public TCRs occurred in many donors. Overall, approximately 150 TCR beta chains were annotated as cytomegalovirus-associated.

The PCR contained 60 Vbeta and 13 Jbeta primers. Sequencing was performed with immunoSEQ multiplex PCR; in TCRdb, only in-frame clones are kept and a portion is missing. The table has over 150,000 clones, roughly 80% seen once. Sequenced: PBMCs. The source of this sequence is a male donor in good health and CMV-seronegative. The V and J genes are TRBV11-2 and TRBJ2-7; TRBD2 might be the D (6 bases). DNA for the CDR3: TGTGCCAGCAGCTTAGATGGGGCGGGGGAGCAGTACTTC. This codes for CASSLDGAGEQYF. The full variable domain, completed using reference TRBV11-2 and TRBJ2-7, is EAGVAQSPRYKIIEKRQSVAFWCNPISGHATLYWYQQILGQGPKLLIQFQNNGVVDDSQLPKDRFSAERLKGVDSTLKIQPAKLEDSAVYLCASSLDGAGEQYFGPGTRLTVT.